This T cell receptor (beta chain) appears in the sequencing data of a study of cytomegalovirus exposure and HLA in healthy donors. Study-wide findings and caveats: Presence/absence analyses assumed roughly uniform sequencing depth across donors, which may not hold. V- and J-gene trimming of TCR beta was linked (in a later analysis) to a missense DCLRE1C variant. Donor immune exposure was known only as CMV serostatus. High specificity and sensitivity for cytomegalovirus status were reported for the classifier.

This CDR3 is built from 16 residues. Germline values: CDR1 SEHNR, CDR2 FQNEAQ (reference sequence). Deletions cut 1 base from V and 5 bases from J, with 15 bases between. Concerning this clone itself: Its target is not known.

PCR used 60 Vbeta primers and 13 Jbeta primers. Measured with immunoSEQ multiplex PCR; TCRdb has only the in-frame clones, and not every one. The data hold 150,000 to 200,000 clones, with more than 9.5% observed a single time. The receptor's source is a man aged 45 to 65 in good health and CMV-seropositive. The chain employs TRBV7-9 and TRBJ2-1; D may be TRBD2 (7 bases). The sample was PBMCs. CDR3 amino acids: CASSLGGAGADNEQFF. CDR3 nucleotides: TGTGCCAGCAGCTTAGGGGGGGCGGGAGCCGACAATGAGCAGTTCTTC.